This paragraph covers one T cell receptor (beta chain) sequence. Its antigen is undetermined. Data came from immunoSEQ multiplex PCR; TCRdb stores just in-frame clones and leaves some out. The sample contains 25,000 or so clones, 95% to 98% of which appear only once. CDR1 and CDR2 from the germline V gene are LNHDA and SQIVND (reference sequence). The CDR3 contains 16 residues. V lost 6 bases and J lost 0; bases outside the gene matches: 9. The sample comes from a study of B cell selection in AIRE deficiency. Study-wide results and limits: Healthy donors alone shared 30% to 35% of about 3,600 Treg sequences; patients alone about 9.1%.

CD4+CD127+ cells were sorted as the conventional CD4 T cells. The sequenced sample was conventional CD4+ T cells sorted from PBMCs. The rearrangement links TRBV19 to TRBJ2-3; 7 bases line up with TRBD1. The clonotype was recovered from a human donor with AIRE deficiency. The CDR3 loop is CASRRTGVSSTDTQYF. DNA for the CDR3: TGTGCCAGTAGGCGGACAGGTGTCTCTAGCACAGATACGCAGTATTTT.